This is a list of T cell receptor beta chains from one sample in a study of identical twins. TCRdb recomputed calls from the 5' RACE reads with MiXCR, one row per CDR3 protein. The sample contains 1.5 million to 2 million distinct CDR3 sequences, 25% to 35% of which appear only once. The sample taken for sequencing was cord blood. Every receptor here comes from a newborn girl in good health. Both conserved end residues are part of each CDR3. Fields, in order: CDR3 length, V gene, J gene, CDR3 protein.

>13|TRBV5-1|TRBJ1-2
CASSLEAMYGYTF
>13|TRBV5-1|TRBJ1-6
CASRSGGWEPLHF
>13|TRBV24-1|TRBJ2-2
CATRKSDTGELFF
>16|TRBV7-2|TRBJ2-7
CASSLMAVRSSYEQYF
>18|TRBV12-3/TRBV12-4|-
CASSLDLRTGASYNEQYF
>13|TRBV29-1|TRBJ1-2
CSVGSSNYYGYTF
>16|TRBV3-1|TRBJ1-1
CASSRVAGGGGTEAFF
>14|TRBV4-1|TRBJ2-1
CASSRNQENNEQFF
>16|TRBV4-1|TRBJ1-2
CASSQGPQKGDYGYTF
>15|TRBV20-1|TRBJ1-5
CSASPTGGPNQPQHF
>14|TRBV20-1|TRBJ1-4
CSARDGYKNEKLFF
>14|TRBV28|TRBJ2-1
CASSFQGTDNEQFF
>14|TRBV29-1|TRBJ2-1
CSASPAGVYNEQFF
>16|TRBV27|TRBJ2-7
CASSFRERLVPYEQYF
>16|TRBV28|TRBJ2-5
CATKVGGGGRPETQYF
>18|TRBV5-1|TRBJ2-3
CASSTRGRLRASTDTQYF
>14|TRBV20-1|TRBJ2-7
CSVVGLAYSYEQYF
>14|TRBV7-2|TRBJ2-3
CASSPAYFTDTQYF